The rows below give T cell receptor beta chains drawn from one sample of a study of chemoradiotherapy in HPV16-positive cancers. Produced via immunoSEQ multiplex PCR; TCRdb's table is partial and in-frame only. The sample carries some 2,000 clones, over 60% recorded once. The material was tumor tissue, obtained from a patient who underwent chemoradiotherapy. The receptor source for this set is a human donor with HPV-associated anogenital cancer. Both conserved end residues are part of each CDR3. A D gene is named only where the DNA matches it firmly. Size is omitted from some rows. Given values are once, few, many or a class for expanded clones.

clone_size	v_call	j_call	d_call	cdr3_aa	cdr3_nt
NA	TRBV30	TRBJ1-2	NA	CAWSGHQWAGYTF	TGTGCCTGGTCGGGACATCAATGGGCTGGCTACACCTTC
few	TRBV10-1	TRBJ1-6	NA	CASSDITNSPLHF	TGCGCCAGCAGTGACATAACCAATTCACCCCTCCACTTT
NA	TRBV27	TRBJ2-1	NA	CASSLLVRFEQFF	TGTGCCAGCAGTTTACTCGTTCGGTTTGAGCAGTTCTTC
few	TRBV4-3	TRBJ1-2	NA	CASSQEGNYGYTF	TGCGCCAGCAGCCAAGAAGGGAACTATGGCTACACCTTC
NA	TRBV11-2	TRBJ2-7	TRBD1	CASSLGTGYEQYF	TGTGCCAGCAGCTTAGGGACAGGGTACGAGCAGTACTTC
NA	TRBV9	TRBJ2-7	TRBD2	CASSPIGGETDEQYF	TGTGCCAGCAGCCCCATTGGGGGGGAAACAGACGAGCAGTACTTC
NA	TRBV19	TRBJ1-5	NA	CASSDPSRPQHF	TGTGCCAGTAGTGACCCATCCAGGCCCCAGCATTTT
NA	TRBV5-6	TRBJ2-4	TRBD2	CASSSLVGTSGNIQYF	TGTGCCAGCAGCAGCTTGGTAGGGACTAGCGGAAACATTCAGTACTTC
few	TRBV5-6	TRBJ2-7	NA	CASSLLGSYEQYF	TGTGCCAGCAGCCTCCTGGGCTCCTACGAGCAGTACTTC
once	TRBV19	TRBJ1-5	NA	CASSSWGSNQPQHF	TGTGCCAGTAGTAGCTGGGGTAGCAATCAGCCCCAGCATTTT
NA	TRBV29-1	TRBJ2-1	NA	CSVEDLTSLVFGIYNEQFF	TGCAGCGTTGAAGATCTTACTAGTCTGGTGTTTGGGATCTACAATGAGCAGTTCTTC
NA	TRBV30	TRBJ1-4	NA	CAWSAAATNEKLFF	TGTGCCTGGAGTGCGGCAGCAACTAATGAAAAACTGTTTTTT
few	TRBV9	TRBJ2-7	TRBD1	CASSKTGTEQYF	TGTGCCAGCAGCAAGACAGGGACCGAGCAGTACTTC
NA	TRBV28	TRBJ1-2	NA	CASSLAANYGYTF	TGTGCCAGCAGTTTAGCAGCGAACTATGGCTACACCTTC
NA	TRBV28	TRBJ1-1	NA	CASSLGRNTEAFF	TGTGCCAGCAGTTTGGGAAGGAACACTGAAGCTTTCTTT